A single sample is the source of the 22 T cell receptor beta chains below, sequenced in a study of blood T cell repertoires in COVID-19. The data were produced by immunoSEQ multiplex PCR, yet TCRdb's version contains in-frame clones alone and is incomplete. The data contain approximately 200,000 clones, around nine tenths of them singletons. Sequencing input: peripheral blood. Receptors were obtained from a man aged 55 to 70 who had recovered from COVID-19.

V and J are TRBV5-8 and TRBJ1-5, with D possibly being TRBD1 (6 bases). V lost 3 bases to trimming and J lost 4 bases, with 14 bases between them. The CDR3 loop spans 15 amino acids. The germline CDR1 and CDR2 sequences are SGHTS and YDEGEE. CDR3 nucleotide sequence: TGTGCCAGCAGCTCACATCACAGGGCAAATCAGCCCCAGCATTTT. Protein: CASSSHHRANQPQHF.

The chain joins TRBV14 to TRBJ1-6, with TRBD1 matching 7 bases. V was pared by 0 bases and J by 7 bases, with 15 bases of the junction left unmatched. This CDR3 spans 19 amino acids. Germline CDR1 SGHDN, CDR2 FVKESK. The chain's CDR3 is CASSQEFVWSGQLNSPLHF. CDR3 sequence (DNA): TGTGCCAGCAGCCAAGAATTCGTGTGGTCGGGACAGCTAAATTCACCCCTCCACTTT.

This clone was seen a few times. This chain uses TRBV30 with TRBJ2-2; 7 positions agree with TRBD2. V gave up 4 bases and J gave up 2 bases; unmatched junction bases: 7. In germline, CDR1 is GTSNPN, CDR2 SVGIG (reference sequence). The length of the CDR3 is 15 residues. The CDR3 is CAWMWGGSNTGELFF. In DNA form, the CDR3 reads TGTGCCTGGATGTGGGGCGGGAGCAACACCGGGGAGCTGTTTTTT.

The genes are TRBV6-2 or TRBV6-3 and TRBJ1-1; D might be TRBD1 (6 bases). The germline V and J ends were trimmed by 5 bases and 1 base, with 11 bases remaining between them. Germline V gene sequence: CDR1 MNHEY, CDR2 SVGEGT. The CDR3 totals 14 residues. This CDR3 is CASSRWGQNTEAFF. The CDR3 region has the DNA TGTGCCAGCAGTCGATGGGGACAGAACACTGAAGCTTTCTTT.

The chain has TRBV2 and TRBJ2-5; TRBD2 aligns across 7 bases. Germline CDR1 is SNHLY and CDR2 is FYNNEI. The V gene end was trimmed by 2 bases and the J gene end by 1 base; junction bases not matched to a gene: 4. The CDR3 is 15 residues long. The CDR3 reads CASSETAGVQETQYF. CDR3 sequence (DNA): TGTGCCAGCAGTGAAACGGCGGGAGTCCAAGAGACCCAGTACTTC.

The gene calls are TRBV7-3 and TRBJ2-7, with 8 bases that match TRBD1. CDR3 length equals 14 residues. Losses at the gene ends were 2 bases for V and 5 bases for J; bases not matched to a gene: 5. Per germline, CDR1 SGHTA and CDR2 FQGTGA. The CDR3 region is CASSLQGAPDEQYF. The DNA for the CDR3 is TGTGCCAGCAGCTTACAGGGGGCGCCTGACGAGCAGTACTTC.

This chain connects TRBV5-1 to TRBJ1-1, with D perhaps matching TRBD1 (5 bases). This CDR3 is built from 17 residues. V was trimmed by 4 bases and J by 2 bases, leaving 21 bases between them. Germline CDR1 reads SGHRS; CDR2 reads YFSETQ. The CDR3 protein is CASSQPERGILNTEAFF. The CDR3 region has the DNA TGCGCCAGCAGCCAGCCAGAACGGGGGATCCTTAACACTGAAGCTTTCTTT.

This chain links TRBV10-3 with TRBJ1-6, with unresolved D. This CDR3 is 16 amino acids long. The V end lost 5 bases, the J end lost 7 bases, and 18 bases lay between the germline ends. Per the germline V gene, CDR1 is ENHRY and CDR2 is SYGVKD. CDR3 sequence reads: CAISQGSASRNSPLHF. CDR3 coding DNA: TGTGCCATCAGTCAAGGATCTGCATCTAGGAATTCACCCCTCCACTTT.

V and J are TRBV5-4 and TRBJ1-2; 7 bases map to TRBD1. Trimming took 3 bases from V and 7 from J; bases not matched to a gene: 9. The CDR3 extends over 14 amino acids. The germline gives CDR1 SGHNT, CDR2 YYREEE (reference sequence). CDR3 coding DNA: TGTGCCAGCAGCTCCGTGGACAGGAGGCCTGGCTACACCTTC. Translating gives CASSSVDRRPGYTF. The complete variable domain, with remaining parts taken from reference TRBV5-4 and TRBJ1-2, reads ETGVTQSPTHLIKTRGQQVTLRCSSQSGHNTVSWYQQALGQGPQFIFQYYREEENGRGNFPPRFSGLQFPNYSSELNVNALELDDSALYLCASSSVDRRPGYTFGSGTRLTVV.

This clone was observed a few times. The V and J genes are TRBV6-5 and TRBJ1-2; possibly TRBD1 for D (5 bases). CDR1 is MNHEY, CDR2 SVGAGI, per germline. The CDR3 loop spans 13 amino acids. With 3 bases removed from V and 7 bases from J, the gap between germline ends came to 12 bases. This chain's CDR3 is CASSYSGLGGYTF. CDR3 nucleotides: TGTGCCAGCAGTTATTCGGGACTGGGTGGCTACACCTTC.

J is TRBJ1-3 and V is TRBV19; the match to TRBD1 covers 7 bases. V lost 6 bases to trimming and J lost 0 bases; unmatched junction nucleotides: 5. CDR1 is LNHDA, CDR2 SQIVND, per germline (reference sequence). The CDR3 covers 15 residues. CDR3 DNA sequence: TGTGCCAGTAGCCACAGGGGAGACTCTGGAAACACCATATATTTT. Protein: CASSHRGDSGNTIYF.

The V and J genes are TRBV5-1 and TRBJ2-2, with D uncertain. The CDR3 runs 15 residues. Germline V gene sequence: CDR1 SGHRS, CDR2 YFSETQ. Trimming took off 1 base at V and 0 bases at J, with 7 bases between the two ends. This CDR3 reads CASSLSPTNTGELFF. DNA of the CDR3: TGCGCCAGCAGCTTGTCCCCCACGAACACCGGGGAGCTGTTTTTT. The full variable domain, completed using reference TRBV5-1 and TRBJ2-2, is KAGVTQTPRYLIKTRGQQVTLSCSPISGHRSVSWYQQTPGQGLQFLFEYFSETQRNKGNFPGRFSGRQFSNSRSEMNVSTLELGDSALYLCASSLSPTNTGELFFGEGSRLTVL.

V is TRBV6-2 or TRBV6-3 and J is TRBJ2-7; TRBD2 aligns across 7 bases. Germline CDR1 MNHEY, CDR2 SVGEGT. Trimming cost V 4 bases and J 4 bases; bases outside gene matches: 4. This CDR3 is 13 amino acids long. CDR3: CASSLGLPYEQYF. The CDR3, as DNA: TGTGCCAGCAGTTTGGGACTACCATACGAGCAGTACTTC.

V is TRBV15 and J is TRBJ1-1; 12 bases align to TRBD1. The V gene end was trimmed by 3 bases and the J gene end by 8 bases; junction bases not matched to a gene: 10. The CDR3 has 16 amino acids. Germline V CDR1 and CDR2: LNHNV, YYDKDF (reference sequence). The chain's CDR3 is CATSRDPGTGGLEAFF. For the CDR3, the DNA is TGTGCCACCAGCAGGGACCCGGGGACAGGGGGCTTAGAAGCTTTCTTT.

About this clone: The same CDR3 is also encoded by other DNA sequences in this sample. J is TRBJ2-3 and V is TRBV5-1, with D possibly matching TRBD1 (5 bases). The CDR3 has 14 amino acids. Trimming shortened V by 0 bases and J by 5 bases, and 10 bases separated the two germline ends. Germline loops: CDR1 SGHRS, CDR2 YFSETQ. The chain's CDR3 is CASSLGQGGDTQYF. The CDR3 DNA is TGCGCCAGCAGCTTGGGTCAGGGTGGAGATACGCAGTATTTT.

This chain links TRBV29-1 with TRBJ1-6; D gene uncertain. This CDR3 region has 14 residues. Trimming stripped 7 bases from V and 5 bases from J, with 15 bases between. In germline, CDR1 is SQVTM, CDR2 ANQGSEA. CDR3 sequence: CSARQDQNNSPLHF. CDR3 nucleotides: TGCAGCGCCCGGCAGGATCAGAATAATTCACCCCTCCACTTT.

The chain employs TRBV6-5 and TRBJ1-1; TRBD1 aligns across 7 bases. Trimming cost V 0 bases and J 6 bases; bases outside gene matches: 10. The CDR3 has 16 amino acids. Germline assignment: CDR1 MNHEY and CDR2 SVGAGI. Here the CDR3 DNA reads TGTGCCAGCAGTTACTCGGTGACAGGGAAGAGTTCTGAAGCTTTCTTT. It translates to CASSYSVTGKSSEAFF.

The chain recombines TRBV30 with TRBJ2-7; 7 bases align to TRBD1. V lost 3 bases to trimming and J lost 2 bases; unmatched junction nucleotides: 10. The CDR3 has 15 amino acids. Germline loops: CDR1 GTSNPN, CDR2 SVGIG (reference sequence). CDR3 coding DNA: TGTGCCTGGAGCCTACGGACAGGTGGAGCCTACGAGCAGTACTTC. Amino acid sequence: CAWSLRTGGAYEQYF.

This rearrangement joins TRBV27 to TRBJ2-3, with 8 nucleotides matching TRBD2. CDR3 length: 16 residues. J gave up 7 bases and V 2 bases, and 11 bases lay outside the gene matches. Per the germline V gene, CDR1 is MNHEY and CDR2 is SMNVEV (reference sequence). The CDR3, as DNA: TGTGCCAGCAGTTTAAGCTTGGGCGGGAGGATCAATACGCAGTATTTT. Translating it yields CASSLSLGGRINTQYF.

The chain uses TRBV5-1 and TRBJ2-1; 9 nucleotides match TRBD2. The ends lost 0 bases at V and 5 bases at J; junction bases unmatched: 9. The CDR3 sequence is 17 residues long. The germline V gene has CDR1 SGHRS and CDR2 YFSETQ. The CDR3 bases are TGCGCCAGCAGCTTGGGCGGAATAGCGGGAGAAAACAATGAGCAGTTCTTC. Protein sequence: CASSLGGIAGENNEQFF.

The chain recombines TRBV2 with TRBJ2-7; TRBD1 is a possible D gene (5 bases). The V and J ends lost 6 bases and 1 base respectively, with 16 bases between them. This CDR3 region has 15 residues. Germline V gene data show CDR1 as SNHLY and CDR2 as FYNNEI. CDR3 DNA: TGTGCCAGCAGGACCAGGGTGGGAAGTTCCTACGAGCAGTACTTC. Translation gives CASRTRVGSSYEQYF.

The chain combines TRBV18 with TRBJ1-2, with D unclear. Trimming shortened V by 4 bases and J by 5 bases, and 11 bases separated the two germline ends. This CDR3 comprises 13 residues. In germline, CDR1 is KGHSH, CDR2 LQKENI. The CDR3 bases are TGTGCCAGCTCACACCCGGGTCAATATGGCTACACCTTC. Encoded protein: CASSHPGQYGYTF.